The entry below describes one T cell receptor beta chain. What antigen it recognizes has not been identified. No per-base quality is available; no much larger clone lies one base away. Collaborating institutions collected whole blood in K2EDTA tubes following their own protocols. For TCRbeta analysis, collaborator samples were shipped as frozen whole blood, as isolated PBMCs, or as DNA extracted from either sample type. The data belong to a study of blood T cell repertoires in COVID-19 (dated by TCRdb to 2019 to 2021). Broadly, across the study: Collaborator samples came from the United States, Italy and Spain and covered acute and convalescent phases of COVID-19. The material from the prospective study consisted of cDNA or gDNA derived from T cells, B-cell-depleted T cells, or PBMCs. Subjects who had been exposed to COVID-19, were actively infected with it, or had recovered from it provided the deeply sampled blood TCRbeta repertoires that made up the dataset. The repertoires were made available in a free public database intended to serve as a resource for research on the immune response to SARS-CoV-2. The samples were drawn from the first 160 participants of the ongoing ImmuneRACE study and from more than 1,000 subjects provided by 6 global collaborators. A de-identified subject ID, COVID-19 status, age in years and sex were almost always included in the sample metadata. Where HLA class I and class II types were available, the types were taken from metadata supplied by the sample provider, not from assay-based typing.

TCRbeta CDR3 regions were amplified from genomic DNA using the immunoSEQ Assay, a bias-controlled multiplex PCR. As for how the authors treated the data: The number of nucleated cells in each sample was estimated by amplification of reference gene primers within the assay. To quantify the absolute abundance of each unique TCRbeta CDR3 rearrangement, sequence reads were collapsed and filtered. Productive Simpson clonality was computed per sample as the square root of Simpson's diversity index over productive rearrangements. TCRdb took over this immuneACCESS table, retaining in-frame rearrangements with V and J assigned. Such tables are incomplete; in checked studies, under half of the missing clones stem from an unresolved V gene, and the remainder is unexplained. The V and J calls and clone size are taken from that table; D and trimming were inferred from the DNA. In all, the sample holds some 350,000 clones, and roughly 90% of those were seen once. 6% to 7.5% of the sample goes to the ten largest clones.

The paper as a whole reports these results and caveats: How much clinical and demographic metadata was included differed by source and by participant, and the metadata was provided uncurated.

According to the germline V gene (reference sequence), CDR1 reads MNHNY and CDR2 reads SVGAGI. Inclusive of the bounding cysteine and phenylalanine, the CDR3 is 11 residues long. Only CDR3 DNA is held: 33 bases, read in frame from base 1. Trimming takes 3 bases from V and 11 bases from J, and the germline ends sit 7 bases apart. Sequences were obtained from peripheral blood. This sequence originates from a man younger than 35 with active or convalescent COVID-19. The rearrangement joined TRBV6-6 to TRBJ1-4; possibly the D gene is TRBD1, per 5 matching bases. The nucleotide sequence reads TGTGCCAGCAGTTATCAGGGCAAACTGTTTTTT. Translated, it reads CASSYQGKLFF.